These 21 T cell receptor beta chains originate from one sample sequenced in a study of blood T cell repertoires in COVID-19. The data were produced by immunoSEQ multiplex PCR, yet TCRdb's version contains in-frame clones alone and is incomplete. The sample lists 180,000 or so clones, around four fifths occurring once. The specimen sequenced was PBMCs or T cells enriched from blood (not recorded which). All receptors derive from a woman aged 45-59 years in a cohort exposed to, infected with or recovered from COVID-19 (not recorded which).

This chain joins TRBV5-6 and TRBJ1-2; 12 bases match TRBD1. Germline trimming cut 4 bases from V and 1 base from J; bases unmatched to any gene: 5. The CDR3 spans 16 residues. Germline V gene data show CDR1 as SGHDT and CDR2 as YYEEEE. CDR3 nucleotide sequence: TGTGCCAGCAGCCGGGGACAGGGGGCGTATAACTATGGCTACACCTTC. Encoded protein: CASSRGQGAYNYGYTF.

This clone was seen a handful of times. V usage is TRBV5-1 and J usage is TRBJ2-2; a possible D gene is TRBD2 (6 bases). The germline V and J ends were trimmed by 6 bases and 4 bases, with 16 bases remaining between them. This CDR3 has 15 amino acids. Germline lookup yields CDR1 SGHRS and CDR2 YFSETQ. The CDR3 nucleotides are TGCGCCAGCACCGCGGGATTCTCGACCACCGGGGAGCTGTTTTTT. This translates into CASTAGFSTTGELFF.

The genes are TRBV29-1 and TRBJ1-5; TRBD1 agrees at 7 bases. Unmatched junction bases numbered 10, after V lost 6 bases and J lost 2 bases. Germline CDR1 is SQVTM and CDR2 is ANQGSEA. This CDR3 is built from 15 residues. CDR3 region: CSVTLGQAGNQPQHF. CDR3 DNA sequence: TGCAGCGTCACTCTCGGACAGGCCGGCAATCAGCCCCAGCATTTT.

V and J are TRBV24-1 and TRBJ1-2; the D gene is possibly TRBD1 (6 bases). The CDR3 is 14 amino acids. Deletions cut 5 bases from V and 8 bases from J, with 17 bases between. CDR1 KGHDR and CDR2 SFDVKD come from the germline V gene. CDR3 bases: TGTGCCACCAGTGGGGTCTCAGGGGTAGGCGGCTACACCTTC. Translated: CATSGVSGVGGYTF.

The rearrangement links TRBV29-1 to TRBJ1-1; 11 nucleotides line up with TRBD1. The V segment lost 1 base and the J segment 3 bases; nucleotides outside the gene matches: 4. The CDR3 is made up of 15 amino acids. Germline loops: CDR1 SQVTM, CDR2 ANQGSEA. CDR3 bases: TGCAGCGTTGAAGGGACAGGGGGCGCGGACACTGAAGCTTTCTTT. Amino acids: CSVEGTGGADTEAFF.

This chain connects TRBV5-4 to TRBJ2-2, with 15 bases lining up with TRBD2. The V gene's germline CDR1 is SGHNT and CDR2 YYREEE (reference sequence). CDR3 length equals 17 residues. Losses at the gene ends were 4 bases for V and 0 bases for J; bases not matched to a gene: 1. CDR3 sequence (DNA): TGTGCCAGCAGCGGACTAGCGGGGGGGCCGAACACCGGGGAGCTGTTTTTT. Translated: CASSGLAGGPNTGELFF.

This chain uses TRBV13 with TRBJ2-3, with TRBD2 matching over 7 bases. The V gene's germline CDR1 is PRHDT and CDR2 FYEKMQ (reference sequence). After removal of 7 bases from V and 1 base from J, the junction contained 17 bases not matched to a gene. CDR3 size: 18 residues. The CDR3 region has the DNA TGTGCCAGCACCAAGCAGGCAGGGAGGGGTCGCGGCACAGATACGCAGTATTTT. Translated, it gives CASTKQAGRGRGTDTQYF.

This clone was counted a single time. The J gene is TRBJ1-1, the V gene TRBV19; 8 nucleotides match TRBD1. V lost 5 bases and J lost 4; bases outside the gene matches: 9. Germline values: CDR1 LNHDA, CDR2 SQIVND (reference sequence). The CDR3 consists of 15 residues. The DNA for the CDR3 is TGTGCCAGTAGTGCAACAGGGGGATGGGGCACTGAAGCTTTCTTT. Translating gives CASSATGGWGTEAFF. The whole variable domain, remainder taken from reference TRBV19 and TRBJ1-1, is DGGITQSPKYLFRKEGQNVTLSCEQNLNHDAMYWYRQDPGQGLRLIYYSQIVNDFQKGDIAEGYSVSREKKESFPLTVTSAQKNPTAFYLCASSATGGWGTEAFFGQGTRLTVV.

The chain combines TRBV28 with TRBJ1-2, with D uncertain. The germline V gene encodes CDR1 MDHEN and CDR2 SYDVKM. The CDR3 runs 12 residues. The V end was cut by 6 bases, the J end by 5 bases, with 10 bases between. CDR3 loop: CASSSNKYGYTF. The DNA for the CDR3 is TGTGCCAGCAGCTCAAACAAGTATGGCTACACCTTC.

This clone was observed a handful of times. This chain joins TRBV7-9 and TRBJ2-7, with 7 bases matching TRBD2. CDR1 SEHNR and CDR2 FQNEAQ come from the germline V gene (reference sequence). V dropped 5 bases and J dropped 6; count of bases not matched to a gene: 10. This CDR3 is built from 14 residues. In DNA, the CDR3 is TGTGCCAGCAGCACCCGGGACTACAAGGGCGAGCAGTACTTC. It codes for CASSTRDYKGEQYF.

This clone was found a few times. The rearrangement links TRBV30 to TRBJ2-7; tentatively, D is TRBD2 (5 bases). CDR1 and CDR2 (germline): GTSNPN, SVGIG (reference sequence). V lost 0 bases to trimming and J lost 3 bases, with 6 bases between them. CDR3 length: 12 amino acids. The CDR3 DNA sequence: TGTGCCTGGAGTGTAGAGGGCTACGAGCAGTACTTC. It codes for CAWSVEGYEQYF. Variable domain in full (rest from reference TRBV30 and TRBJ2-7): SQTIHQWPATLVQPVGSPLSLECTVEGTSNPNLYWYRQAAGRGLQLLFYSVGIGQISSEVPQNLSASRPQDRQFILSSKKLLLSDSGFYLCAWSVEGYEQYFGPGTRLTVT.

This chain uses TRBV5-4 with TRBJ1-2, with D unresolved. The germline V gene encodes CDR1 SGHNT and CDR2 YYREEE (reference sequence). The CDR3 is made up of 14 amino acids. Trimming cost V 0 bases and J 8 bases, with 14 bases left between them. In nucleotides, the CDR3 is TGTGCCAGCAGCTTGGAGGACTTCCGACGAGGCTACACCTTC. Translation: CASSLEDFRRGYTF.

The DNA for the CDR3 is TGTGCCTGGACAATACTAGCGGGGGGATACAATGAGCAGTTCTTC. This encodes CAWTILAGGYNEQFF. The chain couples TRBV30 to TRBJ2-1; 12 nucleotides match TRBD2. The CDR3 contains 15 residues. Germline assignment: CDR1 GTSNPN and CDR2 SVGIG (reference sequence). With V trimmed by 4 bases and J by 4 bases, 5 bases remained unmatched.

The chain carries TRBV23-1 and TRBJ1-3; 9 bases line up with TRBD1. TRBV23-1 carries the ORF label, with uncertain function. CDR3 length equals 17 residues. The junction had 8 bases not matched to a gene; V was cut back by 5 bases and J by 0 bases. The CDR3 is CASSSPGTGSSGNTIYF. The CDR3 DNA sequence: TGCGCCAGCAGTTCCCCCGGGACAGGGAGCTCTGGAAACACCATATATTTT.

This chain uses TRBV11-2 with TRBJ1-2, with D unresolved. This CDR3 is 16 amino acids long. The ends were cut back, 1 base at V and 4 bases at J, with 16 bases in the middle. Germline V gene sequence: CDR1 SGHAT, CDR2 FQNNGV. The CDR3 loop reads CASSLGPSRVGYGYTF. The CDR3 bases are TGTGCCAGCAGCTTAGGACCCTCCCGGGTGGGCTATGGCTACACCTTC. Filled out from reference TRBV11-2 and TRBJ1-2, the complete variable domain reads EAGVAQSPRYKIIEKRQSVAFWCNPISGHATLYWYQQILGQGPKLLIQFQNNGVVDDSQLPKDRFSAERLKGVDSTLKIQPAKLEDSAVYLCASSLGPSRVGYGYTFGSGTRLTVV.

The chain has TRBV6-5 and TRBJ2-2; 9 bases are a match to TRBD1. V gave up 9 bases and J gave up 5 bases; unmatched junction bases: 7. Germline V CDR1 and CDR2: MNHEY, SVGAGI. CDR3 length equals 14 residues. The CDR3 region has the DNA TGTGCCAGTGCGGGACAGGGAGGGACCGGGGAGCTGTTTTTT. Translation gives CASAGQGGTGELFF.

For the CDR3, the DNA is TGTGCCAGCAGTTACCCCGGAAGGGGAGGCACTGAAGCTTTCTTT. Its protein product is CASSYPGRGGTEAFF. J is TRBJ1-1 and V is TRBV6-5, with D possibly being TRBD1 (5 bases). Trimming stripped 2 bases from V and 4 bases from J, with 14 bases between. Germline V gene sequence: CDR1 MNHEY, CDR2 SVGAGI. The CDR3 has 15 amino acids.

The table lists this clone with a count of one. The chain employs TRBV9 and TRBJ1-2; no firm D call. Per germline, CDR1 SGDLS and CDR2 YYNGEE. V was trimmed by 0 bases and J by 4 bases, leaving 13 bases between them. The CDR3 extends over 15 amino acids. CDR3 DNA: TGTGCCAGCAGCGTAGGTCTAGCGGAGATCTATGGCTACACCTTC. This codes for CASSVGLAEIYGYTF.

This rearrangement joins TRBV9 to TRBJ2-7; D unresolved. Germline CDR1 is SGDLS and CDR2 is YYNGEE. Trimming pared 0 bases from V and 7 bases from J, leaving 14 bases between. There are 14 residues in the CDR3. The DNA of the CDR3 is TGTGCCAGCAGCGTAGGCCAATTGTCCGGGGAGCAGTACTTC. Its translation is CASSVGQLSGEQYF.

This clone was detected only a few times. The J gene is TRBJ1-3, the V gene TRBV28; D might be TRBD1 (5 bases). This CDR3 has 15 residues. V shed 8 bases and J shed 0 bases, with 14 bases lying between them. Germline lookup yields CDR1 MDHEN and CDR2 SYDVKM. The CDR3, as DNA: TGTGCCAGCCTGGAGGGGAGTTACTCTGGAAACACCATATATTTT. This gives the protein CASLEGSYSGNTIYF.

The chain carries TRBV28 and TRBJ2-7; 7 bases map to TRBD1. From germline, CDR1 is MDHEN and CDR2 SYDVKM. V trimming: 4 bases; J trimming: 2 bases; junction bases outside the gene matches: 8. The CDR3 has 15 residues. CDR3 loop: CASSSITGEPYEQYF. Here the CDR3 DNA reads TGTGCCAGCAGTTCGATCACAGGGGAACCCTACGAGCAGTACTTC.